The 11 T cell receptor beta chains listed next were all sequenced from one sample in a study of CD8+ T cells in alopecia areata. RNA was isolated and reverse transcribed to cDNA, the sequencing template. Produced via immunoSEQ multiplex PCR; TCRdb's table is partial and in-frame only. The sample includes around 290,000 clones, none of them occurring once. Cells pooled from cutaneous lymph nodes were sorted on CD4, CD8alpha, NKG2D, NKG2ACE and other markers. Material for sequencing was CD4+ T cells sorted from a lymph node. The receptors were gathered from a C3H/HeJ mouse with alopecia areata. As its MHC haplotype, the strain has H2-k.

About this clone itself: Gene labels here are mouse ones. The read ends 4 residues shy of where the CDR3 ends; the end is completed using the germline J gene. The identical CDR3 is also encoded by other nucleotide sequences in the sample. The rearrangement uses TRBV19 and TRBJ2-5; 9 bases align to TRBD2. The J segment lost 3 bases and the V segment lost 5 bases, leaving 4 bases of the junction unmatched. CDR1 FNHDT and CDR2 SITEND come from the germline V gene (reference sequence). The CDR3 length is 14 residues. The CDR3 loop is CASRRTGGQDTQYF. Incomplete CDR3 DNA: TGTGCCAGCAGACGTACTGGGGGGCAAGAC.

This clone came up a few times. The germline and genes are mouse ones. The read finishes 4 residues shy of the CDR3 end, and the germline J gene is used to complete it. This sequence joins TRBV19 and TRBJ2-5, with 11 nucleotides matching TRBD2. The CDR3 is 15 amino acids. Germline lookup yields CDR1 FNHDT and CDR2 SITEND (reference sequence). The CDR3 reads CASSLTGGARDTQYF. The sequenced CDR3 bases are TGTGCCAGCAGCCTAACTGGGGGGGCGAGAGAC.

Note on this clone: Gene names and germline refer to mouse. The CDR3 region is CASSDASGTGNTEVFF. The covered CDR3 bases are TGTGCCAGCAGTGACGCCTCCGGGACAGGGAACACA. The chain has TRBV13-1 and TRBJ1-1; 8 bases are a match to TRBD1. The sequenced fragment ends 4 residues before the CDR3 boundary, so the rest is inferred from the germline J gene. The germline V gene has CDR1 NSHNY and CDR2 SYGAGN. The CDR3 extends over 16 amino acids. V gave up 2 bases and J gave up 1 base; unmatched junction bases: 7.

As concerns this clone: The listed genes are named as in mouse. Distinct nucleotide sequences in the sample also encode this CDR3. The CDR3 region is CTCSAEAGGNTEVFF. The DNA read from the CDR3 is TGCACCTGCAGTGCAGAAGCAGGGGGAAACACA. V gene TRBV1 combines with J gene TRBJ1-1; 7 positions match TRBD1. The CDR3 end lies 4 residues beyond the end of the read and is filled in from the germline J gene. CDR1 NSQYPW and CDR2 LRSPGD come from the germline V gene (reference sequence). The CDR3 consists of 15 residues. J gave up 1 base and V 0 bases, and 2 bases lay outside the gene matches.

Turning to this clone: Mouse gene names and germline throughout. This CDR3 reads CAPGTAYEQYF. CDR3 bases read: TGTGCCCCCGGGACAGCATAT. The chain carries TRBV14 and TRBJ2-7; 7 positions agree with TRBD1. The CDR3 extends 4 residues past the end of the read, so its final part is completed from the germline J gene. CDR1 and CDR2 (germline): SGHDT, FRDEAV. The CDR3 sequence is 11 residues long.

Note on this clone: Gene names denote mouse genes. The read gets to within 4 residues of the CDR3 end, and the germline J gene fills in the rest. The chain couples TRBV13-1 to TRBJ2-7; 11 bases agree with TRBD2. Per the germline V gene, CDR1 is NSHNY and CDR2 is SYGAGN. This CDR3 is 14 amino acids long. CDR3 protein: CASRLTGGADEQYF. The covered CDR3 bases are TGTGCCAGCAGGCTCACTGGGGGGGCGGAT.

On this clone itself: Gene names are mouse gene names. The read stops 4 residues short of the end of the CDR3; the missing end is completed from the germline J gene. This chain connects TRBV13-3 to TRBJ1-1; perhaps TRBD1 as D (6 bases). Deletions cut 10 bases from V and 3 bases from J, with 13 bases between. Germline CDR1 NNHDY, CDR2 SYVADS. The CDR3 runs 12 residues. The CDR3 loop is CAVGGGYTEVFF. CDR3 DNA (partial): TGTGCCGTTGGGGGGGGCTACACA.

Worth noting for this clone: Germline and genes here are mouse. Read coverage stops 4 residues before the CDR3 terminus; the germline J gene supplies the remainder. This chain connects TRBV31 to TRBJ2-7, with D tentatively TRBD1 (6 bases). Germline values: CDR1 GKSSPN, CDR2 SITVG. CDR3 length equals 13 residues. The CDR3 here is CAWSLQGGDEQYF. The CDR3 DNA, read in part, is TGTGCCTGGAGTCTACAGGGAGGGGAT. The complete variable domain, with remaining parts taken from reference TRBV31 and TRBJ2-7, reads AQTIHQWPVAEIKAVGSPLSLGCTIKGKSSPNLYWYWQATGGTLQQLFYSITVGQVESVVQLNLSASRPKDDQFILSTEKLLLSHSGFYLCAWSLQGGDEQYFGPGTRLTVL.

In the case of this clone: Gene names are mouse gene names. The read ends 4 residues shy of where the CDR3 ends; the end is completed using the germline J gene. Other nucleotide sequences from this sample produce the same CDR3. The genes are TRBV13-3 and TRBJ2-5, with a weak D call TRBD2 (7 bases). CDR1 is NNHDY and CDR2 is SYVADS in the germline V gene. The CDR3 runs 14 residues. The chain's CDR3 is CASSERGARDTQYF. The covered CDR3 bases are TGTGCCAGCAGTGAGCGGGGGGCGCGGGAC. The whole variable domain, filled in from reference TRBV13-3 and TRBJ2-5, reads EAAVTQSPRSKVAVTGGKVTLSCHQTNNHDYMYWYRQDTGHGLRLIHYSYVADSTEKGDIPDGYKASRPSQENFSLILELASLSQTAVYFCASSERGARDTQYFGPGTRLLVL.

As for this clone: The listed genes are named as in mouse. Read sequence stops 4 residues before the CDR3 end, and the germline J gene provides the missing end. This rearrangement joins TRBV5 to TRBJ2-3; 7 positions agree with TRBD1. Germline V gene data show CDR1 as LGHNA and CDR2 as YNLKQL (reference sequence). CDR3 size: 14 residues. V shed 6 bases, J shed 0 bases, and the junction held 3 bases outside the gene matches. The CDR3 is CASRQGSSAETLYF. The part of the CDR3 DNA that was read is TGTGCCAGCAGACAGGGGTCTAGTGCAGAA.

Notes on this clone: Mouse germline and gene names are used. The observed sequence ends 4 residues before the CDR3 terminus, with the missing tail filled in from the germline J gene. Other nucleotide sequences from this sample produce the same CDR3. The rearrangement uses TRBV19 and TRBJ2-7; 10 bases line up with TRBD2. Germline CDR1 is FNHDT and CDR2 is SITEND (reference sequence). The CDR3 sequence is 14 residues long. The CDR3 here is CASSPRLGGYEQYF. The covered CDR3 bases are TGTGCCAGCAGCCCCCGACTGGGGGGTTAT.